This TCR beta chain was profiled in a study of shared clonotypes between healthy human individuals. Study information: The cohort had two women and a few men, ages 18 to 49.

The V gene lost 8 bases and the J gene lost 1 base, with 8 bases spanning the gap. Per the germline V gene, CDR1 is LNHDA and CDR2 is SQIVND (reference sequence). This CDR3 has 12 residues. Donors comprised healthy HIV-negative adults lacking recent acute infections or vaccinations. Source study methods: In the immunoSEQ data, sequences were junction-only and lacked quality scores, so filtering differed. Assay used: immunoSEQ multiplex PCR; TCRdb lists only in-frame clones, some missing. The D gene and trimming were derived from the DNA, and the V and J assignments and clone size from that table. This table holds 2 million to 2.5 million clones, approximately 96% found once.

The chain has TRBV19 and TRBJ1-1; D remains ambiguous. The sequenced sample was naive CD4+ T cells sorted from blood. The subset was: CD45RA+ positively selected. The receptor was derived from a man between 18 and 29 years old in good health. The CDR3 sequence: CASGPPNTEAFF. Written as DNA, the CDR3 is TGTGCCAGTGGCCCGCCGAACACTGAAGCTTTCTTT.